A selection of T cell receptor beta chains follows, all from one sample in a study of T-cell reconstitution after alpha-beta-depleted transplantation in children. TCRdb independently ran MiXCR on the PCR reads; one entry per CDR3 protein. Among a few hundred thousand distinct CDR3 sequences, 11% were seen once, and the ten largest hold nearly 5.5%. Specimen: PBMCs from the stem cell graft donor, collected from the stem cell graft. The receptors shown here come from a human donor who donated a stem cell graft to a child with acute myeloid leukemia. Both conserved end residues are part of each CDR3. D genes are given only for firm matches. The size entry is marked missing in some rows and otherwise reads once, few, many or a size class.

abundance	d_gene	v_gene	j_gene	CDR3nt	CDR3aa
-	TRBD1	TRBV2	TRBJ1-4	TGTGCCAGCAGTCGGGACAGGGGACCCGAAAAACTGTTTTTT	CASSRDRGPEKLFF
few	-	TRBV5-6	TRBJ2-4	TGTGCCAGCAGCTTGCGGGGGAGGAACATTCAGTACTTC	CASSLRGRNIQYF
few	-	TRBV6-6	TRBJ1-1	TGTGCCAGCAGTTACCGATGGAACACTGAAGCTTTCTTT	CASSYRWNTEAFF
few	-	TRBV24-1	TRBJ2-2	TGTGCCACCAGTGACGGAGTCGCGAACACCGGGGAGCTGTTTTTT	CATSDGVANTGELFF
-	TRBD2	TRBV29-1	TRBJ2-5	TGCAGCGTTGAAGTCCCAGCGGGGAGGTCAGAGACCCAGTACTTC	CSVEVPAGRSETQYF
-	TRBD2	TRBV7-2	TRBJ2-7	TGTGCCAGCAGCTGGACTAGCGGGAGTGTCCCCTACGAGCAGTACTTC	CASSWTSGSVPYEQYF
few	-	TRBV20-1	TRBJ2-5	TGCAGTGCTAGACGGGCGGTGGCCCAGCAAGAGACCCAGTACTTC	CSARRAVAQQETQYF
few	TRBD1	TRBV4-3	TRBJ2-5	TGCGCCAGCAGCCAAGGGGACAGGGGGCATGGGACCCAGTACTTC	CASSQGDRGHGTQYF
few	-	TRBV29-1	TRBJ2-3	TGCAGCGTTGGACAGAACACAGATACGCAGTATTTT	CSVGQNTDTQYF
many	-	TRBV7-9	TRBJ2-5	TGTGCCAGCAGCTTAGCGGGATGGGAGACCCAGTACTTC	CASSLAGWETQYF
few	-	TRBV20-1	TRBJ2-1	TGCAGTGCTAGTTGGCAGGGAATCCATGAGCAGTTCTTC	CSASWQGIHEQFF
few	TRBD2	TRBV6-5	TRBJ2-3	TGTGCCAGCAGTTCGCCTAGCGGGGCCACAGATACGCAGTATTTT	CASSSPSGATDTQYF
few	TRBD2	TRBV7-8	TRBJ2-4	TGTGCCAGCAGCTTAAGGGCTAGCGGCGCCAAAAACATTCAGTACTTC	CASSLRASGAKNIQYF
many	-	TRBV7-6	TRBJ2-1	TGTGCCAGCAGCTTAGGAGGGGATCTGGAAAATGAGCAGTTCTTC	CASSLGGDLENEQFF
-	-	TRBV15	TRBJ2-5	TGTGCCACCAGCAGAGATCGGCAGGGGGGAAAGACCCAGTACTTC	CATSRDRQGGKTQYF
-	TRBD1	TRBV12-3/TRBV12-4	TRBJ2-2	TGTGCCAGCAGTTTTGACAGGGGGACCACCGGGGAGGTGTTTTTT	CASSFDRGTTGEVFF
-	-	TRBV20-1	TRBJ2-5	TGCAGTGCTAGATCTCAGGCGAGAGCGCAGGTTGAGACCCAGTACTTC	CSARSQARAQVETQYF
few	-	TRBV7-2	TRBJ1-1	TGTGCCAGCAGCTTAATATGGGGGCAGAACACTGAAGCTTTCTTT	CASSLIWGQNTEAFF
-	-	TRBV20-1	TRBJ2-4	TGCAGTGCCTCACCACGGATAAGGGCCAAAAACATTCAGTACTTC	CSASPRIRAKNIQYF
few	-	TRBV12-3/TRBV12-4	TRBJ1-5	TGTGCCAGCAGTTTAGCGGTTCGGTCCATGGGCAATCAGCCCCAGCATTTT	CASSLAVRSMGNQPQHF
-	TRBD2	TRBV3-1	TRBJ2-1	TGTGCCAGCACCCCTGGACTAGCGGGAGGCTATGAGCAGTTCTTC	CASTPGLAGGYEQFF
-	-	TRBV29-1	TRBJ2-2	TGCAGCGTCTTTGTCACCGGGGAGCTGTTTTTT	CSVFVTGELFF
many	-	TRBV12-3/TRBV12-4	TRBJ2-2	TGTGCCAGCAGTTTAGAGGCGGGCGGGGAGCTGTTTTTT	CASSLEAGGELFF
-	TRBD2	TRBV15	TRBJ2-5	TGTGCCACCAGCCCAGAGGGTAGGACTAGCGGGACCCCCTGGCAGACCCAGTACTTC	CATSPEGRTSGTPWQTQYF
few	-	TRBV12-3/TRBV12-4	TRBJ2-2	TGTGCCAGCAGCCCCAGCGGCAAGAACACCGGGGAGCTGTTTTTT	CASSPSGKNTGELFF
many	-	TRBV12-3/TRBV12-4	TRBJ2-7	TGTGCCAGCAGTTCAGCCTCCTACGAGCAGTACTTC	CASSSASYEQYF
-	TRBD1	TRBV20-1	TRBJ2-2	TGCAGTGCTAGGGGACAGGGAATGCTCGGGGAGCTGTTTTTT	CSARGQGMLGELFF
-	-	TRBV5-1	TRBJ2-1	TGCGCCAGCAGCTTGACTATCAGAACCTACAATGAGCAGTTCTTC	CASSLTIRTYNEQFF
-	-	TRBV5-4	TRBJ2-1	TGTGCCAGCAGAAGCCAGGGGGGCCGTTACAATGAGCAGTTCTTC	CASRSQGGRYNEQFF
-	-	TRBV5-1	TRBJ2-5	TGCGCCAGCAGCGCGCTGATAGGGGAGGCCCAGTACTTC	CASSALIGEAQYF
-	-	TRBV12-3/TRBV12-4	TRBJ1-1	TGTGCCAGCAGTAACACAGGGAGGGGGAACACTGAAGCTTTCTTT	CASSNTGRGNTEAFF
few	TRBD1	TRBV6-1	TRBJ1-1	TGTGCCAGCAGGGGACAGGGGGCTGGGTACACTGAAGCTTTCTTT	CASRGQGAGYTEAFF
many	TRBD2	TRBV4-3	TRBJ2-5	TGCGCCAGCAGCCAAGATTCGGGAGGTGTGCAGACCCAGTACTTC	CASSQDSGGVQTQYF
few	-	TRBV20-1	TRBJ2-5	TGCAGTGCTAGCCGGGTCCGCCCCGTGGGCGAGACCCAGTACTTC	CSASRVRPVGETQYF
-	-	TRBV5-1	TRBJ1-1	TGCGCCAGCAGCTTTAGAACTTCAGAGGACACTGAAGCTTTCTTT	CASSFRTSEDTEAFF
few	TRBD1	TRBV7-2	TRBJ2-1	TGTGCCAGCAGCTTAGCTAGGGGACAGGGTGCATGGAGGGAGCAGTTCTTC	CASSLARGQGAWREQFF
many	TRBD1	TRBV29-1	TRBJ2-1	TGCAGCGTTGAAGGGGACAGGGGGCACAATGAGCAGTTCTTC	CSVEGDRGHNEQFF
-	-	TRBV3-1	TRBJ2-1	TGTGCCAGCAGCCAGGAGGGGTGGGTTGACTCCTACAATGAGCAGTTCTTC	CASSQEGWVDSYNEQFF
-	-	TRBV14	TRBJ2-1	TGTGCCAGCAGCCAATGGCAGGGACCATATGAGCAGTTCTTC	CASSQWQGPYEQFF
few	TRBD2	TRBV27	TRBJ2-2	TGTGCCAGCAGTTCGAGGACTAGCGGGAGCACCGGGGAGCTGTTTTTT	CASSSRTSGSTGELFF
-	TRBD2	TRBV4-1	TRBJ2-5	TGCGCCAGCAGCCAAGACGGGACTAGCGGGCCGGAGACCCAGTACTTC	CASSQDGTSGPETQYF
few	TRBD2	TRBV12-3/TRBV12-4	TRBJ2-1	TGTGCCAGCAGTTCCGAACTAGCGGGAGAATTGCGGCATGAGCAGTTCTTC	CASSSELAGELRHEQFF
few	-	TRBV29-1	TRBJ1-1	TGCAGCGTCCTAGTGGGAAACACTGAAGCTTTCTTT	CSVLVGNTEAFF
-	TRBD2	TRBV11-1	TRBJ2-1	TGTGCCAGCAGCTTAGCGGGACTAGCGGGGGGCTCCTACAATGAGCAGTTCTTC	CASSLAGLAGGSYNEQFF
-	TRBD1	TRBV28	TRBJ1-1	TGTGCCAGCGGAGGGACAGTCTTGAACACTGAAGCTTTCTTT	CASGGTVLNTEAFF
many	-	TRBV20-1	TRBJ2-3	TGCAGTGCTAGAGAGACCCGATGGACAGATACGCAGTATTTT	CSARETRWTDTQYF
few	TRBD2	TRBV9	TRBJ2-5	TGTGCCAGCAGCGTCGGGACTAGCGGGAGTACCCAAGAGACCCAGTACTTC	CASSVGTSGSTQETQYF
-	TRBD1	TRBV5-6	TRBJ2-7	TGTGCCAGCAGCACAGCGATCCGGGACAGCTCCTACGAGCAGTACTTC	CASSTAIRDSSYEQYF
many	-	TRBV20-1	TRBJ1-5	TGCAGTGCTAGATTAGGGGGGGATCAGCCCCAGCATTTT	CSARLGGDQPQHF
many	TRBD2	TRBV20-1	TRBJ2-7	TGCAGTGCTAGAGATTCCGGCGGGAGAAACGAGCAGTACTTC	CSARDSGGRNEQYF
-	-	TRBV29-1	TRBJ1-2	TGCAGCGTTGTCAGGGGACTTGATGGCTACACCTTC	CSVVRGLDGYTF
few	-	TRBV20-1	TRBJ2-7	TGCAGTGCCCGCGCCGGCAGGTACAACGAGCAGTACTTC	CSARAGRYNEQYF
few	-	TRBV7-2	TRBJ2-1	TGTGCCAGCAGCGGCCGGGACTGGAACAATGAGCAGTTCTTC	CASSGRDWNNEQFF
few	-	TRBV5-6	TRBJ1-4	TGTGCCAGCAGCTTGGTCCACGGAGCTAATGAAAAACTGTTTTTT	CASSLVHGANEKLFF
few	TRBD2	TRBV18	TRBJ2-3	TGTGCCAGCTCACCACCGGGACTAGCGGGAGCGTCAGATACGCAGTATTTT	CASSPPGLAGASDTQYF
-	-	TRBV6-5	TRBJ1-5	TGTGCCAGCAGGCGGGACAGCAATCAGCCCCAGCATTTT	CASRRDSNQPQHF
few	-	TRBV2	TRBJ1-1	TGTGCCAGCAGTGTTTATGGGGGGTCGTACACTGAAGCTTTCTTT	CASSVYGGSYTEAFF
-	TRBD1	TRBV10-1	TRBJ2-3	TGCGCCAGCAGTATCACCGGGACAGGGACAAGCACAGATACGCAGTATTTT	CASSITGTGTSTDTQYF
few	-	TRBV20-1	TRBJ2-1	TGCAGTGCTAGAGAATTAGGAGATGAGCAGTTCTTC	CSARELGDEQFF